The 26 T cell receptor beta chains below all came from one sample that was sequenced in a study of T-cell reconstitution after alpha-beta-depleted transplantation in children. TCRbeta library construction was performed incorporating unique molecular identifiers. Using its own MiXCR run on the PCR reads, TCRdb lists one record per CDR3 protein. The table has some 640,000 distinct CDR3 sequences, about 15% seen once. The sample was PBMCs from the stem cell graft donor, taken from the stem cell graft. The receptors come from a human donor who donated a stem cell graft to a child with acute myeloid leukemia.

This chain uses TRBV10-3 with TRBJ1-1; no firm D call. V lost 8 bases, J lost 5 bases, and 15 bases lay in between. Germline lookup yields CDR1 ENHRY and CDR2 SYGVKD. The CDR3 spans 13 residues. CDR3 sequence (DNA): TGTGCCATCTCAGACACCCTAGAGACTGAAGCTTTCTTT. Translating gives CAISDTLETEAFF.

This clonotype was seen more than once but under ten times. The V call is TRBV19, the J call TRBJ2-2; D perhaps matches TRBD1 (6 bases). This CDR3 is 16 amino acids long. Germline values: CDR1 LNHDA, CDR2 SQIVND (reference sequence). V dropped 5 bases and J dropped 1 base, with 14 bases sitting between them. CDR3 amino acids: CASSPRPGQNTGELFF. CDR3 DNA sequence: TGTGCCAGTAGTCCAAGACCGGGACAGAACACCGGGGAGCTGTTTTTT.

This clonotype was found many times. The rearrangement joins TRBV20-1 to TRBJ1-5; 8 bases fit TRBD1. CDR3 length: 14 residues. The V gene's germline CDR1 is DFQATT and CDR2 SNEGSKA (reference sequence). With 1 base clipped from V and 5 bases from J, the junction kept 4 bases outside the gene matches. The CDR3 coding sequence is TGCAGTGCTAGAGGGGACAGGCAAGATCAGCCCCAGCATTTT. Translation: CSARGDRQDQPQHF.

This clonotype was found a few times. The chain combines TRBV11-2 with TRBJ1-6; 7 bases fit TRBD1. Germline V gives CDR1 SGHAT, CDR2 FQNNGV. Germline trimming cut 3 bases from V and 14 bases from J; bases unmatched to any gene: 10. CDR3 length: 14 residues. The CDR3 here is CASSFGTVGRSLHF. The CDR3 DNA follows: TGTGCCAGCAGCTTCGGGACAGTGGGTAGGTCCCTCCACTTT.

The V call is TRBV7-2, the J call TRBJ2-1, with D perhaps assigned TRBD1 or TRBD2 (6 bases each). CDR3 length: 12 amino acids. Germline CDR1 SGHTA, CDR2 FQGNSA. V lost 1 base and J lost 11, with 9 bases in between. CDR3 coding DNA: TGTGCCAGCAGCTTAGGAGGGGGGCAGCAGTTCTTC. Protein: CASSLGGGQQFF.

This clonotype came up many times. The gene calls are TRBV20-1 and TRBJ1-6; a possible D gene is TRBD1 (5 bases). The V gene lost 2 bases and the J gene lost 8 bases, with 10 bases spanning the gap. There are 13 residues in the CDR3. The germline V gene has CDR1 DFQATT and CDR2 SNEGSKA (reference sequence). DNA for the CDR3: TGCAGTGCTAGATCCAGGGAGGATTCACCCCTCCACTTT. It codes for CSARSREDSPLHF.

This clonotype was counted at least ten times. The chain carries TRBV5-6 and TRBJ1-1, with a tentative D call TRBD1 (5 bases). The germline gives CDR1 SGHDT, CDR2 YYEEEE. The CDR3 runs 12 residues. The V gene lost 5 bases and the J gene lost 4 bases, with 9 bases spanning the gap. CDR3 nucleotides: TGTGCCAGCAGACAGGCGGGCACTGAAGCTTTCTTT. Translating it yields CASRQAGTEAFF.

The sample holds a few counts of this clonotype. This chain uses TRBV7-9 with TRBJ2-5; D remains unclear. The V end was cut by 0 bases, the J end by 1 base, with 15 bases between. The CDR3 is made up of 17 amino acids. CDR1 and CDR2 from the germline V gene are SEHNR and FQNEAQ (reference sequence). CDR3 sequence: CASSLAIQHLSQETQYF. In DNA, the CDR3 is TGTGCCAGCAGCTTAGCGATCCAGCACCTATCCCAAGAGACCCAGTACTTC.

The rearrangement links TRBV12-3 or TRBV12-4 to TRBJ1-3; D remains unclear. The V end lost 0 bases, the J end lost 0 bases, and 12 bases lay between the germline ends. CDR3 length: 17 residues. As DNA, the CDR3 is TGTGCCAGCAGTTTAGCGTCGGGATTCAACTCTGGAAACACCATATATTTT. This translates into CASSLASGFNSGNTIYF.

The chain recombines TRBV5-1 with TRBJ1-2; TRBD1 is a possible D gene (5 bases). There are 15 residues in the CDR3. With 0 bases removed from V and 4 bases from J, the gap between germline ends came to 13 bases. The V gene's germline CDR1 is SGHRS and CDR2 YFSETQ. In DNA form, the CDR3 reads TGCGCCAGCAGCTTGGCCGTGACAGATGCCTATGGCTACACCTTC. This translates into CASSLAVTDAYGYTF. The full variable domain, with the rest looked up from reference TRBV5-1 and TRBJ1-2, is KAGVTQTPRYLIKTRGQQVTLSCSPISGHRSVSWYQQTPGQGLQFLFEYFSETQRNKGNFPGRFSGRQFSNSRSEMNVSTLELGDSALYLCASSLAVTDAYGYTFGSGTRLTVV.

The table lists this clonotype with a few counts. The chain links TRBV10-3 to TRBJ1-6; the D is unclear. Trimming removed 3 bases at V and 9 bases at J, with 6 bases between. CDR3 length equals 12 residues. The germline gives CDR1 ENHRY, CDR2 SYGVKD. For the CDR3, the DNA is TGTGCCATCAGTGAAGGCATTTCACCCCTCCACTTT. It translates to CAISEGISPLHF.

The table lists this clonotype with a few counts. This rearrangement joins TRBV12-3 or TRBV12-4 to TRBJ2-7; D remains ambiguous. Trimming removed 3 bases from V and 4 bases from J, with 7 bases in between. This CDR3 is built from 12 residues. The CDR3 loop reads CASSFATYEQYF. The CDR3 region has the DNA TGTGCCAGCAGTTTTGCGACTTACGAGCAGTACTTC.

The chain is built from TRBV24-1 and TRBJ2-2; D is unclear. CDR1 KGHDR and CDR2 SFDVKD come from the germline V gene. The CDR3 is 14 amino acids. V lost 8 bases to trimming and J lost 0 bases, with 9 bases between them. The CDR3 sequence: CATKKGTNTGELFF. The CDR3 nucleotides are TGTGCCACCAAAAAGGGAACGAACACCGGGGAGCTGTTTTTT.

The V gene is TRBV2, the J gene TRBJ2-1; D may be TRBD1 (6 bases). The ends were cut back, 4 bases at V and 9 bases at J, with 13 bases in the middle. Germline V gene sequence: CDR1 SNHLY, CDR2 FYNNEI. There are 13 residues in the CDR3. The CDR3 DNA reads TGTGCCAGCAGTGGGGACAAGGAGTTTGAGCAGTTCTTC. It translates to CASSGDKEFEQFF.

The chain uses TRBV20-1 and TRBJ2-2; 7 positions agree with TRBD2. CDR1 is DFQATT, CDR2 SNEGSKA, per germline (reference sequence). V lost 0 bases, J lost 3 bases, and 7 bases stayed unmatched. There are 16 residues in the CDR3. Written as DNA, the CDR3 is TGCAGTGCTAGAGATCGGTTCCGGGGGGACACCGGGGAGCTGTTTTTT. Translation gives CSARDRFRGDTGELFF.

Only a few counts were recorded for this clonotype. CDR3 region: CSARQWGEWGETQYF. CDR3 nucleotide sequence: TGCAGTGCTAGACAATGGGGGGAGTGGGGAGAGACCCAGTACTTC. The gene calls are TRBV20-1 and TRBJ2-5; perhaps TRBD2 as D (6 bases). This CDR3 is built from 15 residues. In germline, CDR1 is DFQATT, CDR2 SNEGSKA (reference sequence). Trimming took off 2 bases at V and 4 bases at J, with 17 bases between the two ends.

In its sample, this clonotype was seen many times. This chain connects TRBV6-5 to TRBJ2-2, with D unresolved. The V end was cut by 3 bases, the J end by 5 bases, with 16 bases between. CDR3 length: 16 amino acids. Germline V gene lookup returns CDR1 MNHEY and CDR2 SVGAGI. The CDR3 region has the DNA TGTGCCAGCAGTTATAGGGCAGAGAGCTTAACCGGGGAGCTGTTTTTT. Translated: CASSYRAESLTGELFF.

This clonotype occurred a few times. At one end, the junction sequence differs from germline, possibly due to a read error. CDR3 region: CASSLPGTGGNTTYF. The CDR3 DNA follows: TGTGCCAGCAGCTTACCAGGAACGGGGGGAAACACCACATATTTT. The V gene is TRBV5-5, the J gene TRBJ1-3; possible D gene TRBD1, 5 bases. CDR1 is SGHKS and CDR2 is YYEKEE in the germline V gene (reference sequence). The CDR3 loop spans 15 amino acids.

The chain recombines TRBV27 with TRBJ2-7; possible D gene TRBD2, 6 bases. V dropped 0 bases and J dropped 5 bases, with 8 bases sitting between them. The CDR3 covers 13 residues. Germline V lookup: CDR1 MNHEY, CDR2 SMNVEV (reference sequence). The CDR3 here is CASSLSAGNEQYV. The CDR3 DNA follows: TGTGCCAGCAGTTTATCGGCGGGGAACGAGCAGTACGTC.

V usage is TRBV7-8 and J usage is TRBJ2-7, with 9 bases aligning to TRBD1. The CDR3 has 16 residues. V trimming: 2 bases; J trimming: 1 base; junction bases outside the gene matches: 6. Germline V gene data show CDR1 as SGHVS and CDR2 as FQNEAQ. The CDR3 protein is CASSLKRGTGSYEQYF. CDR3 in DNA: TGTGCCAGCAGCTTAAAAAGGGGGACAGGGTCCTACGAGCAGTACTTC.

The table lists this clonotype with many counts. V usage is TRBV20-1 and J usage is TRBJ1-6; D unresolved. The CDR3 consists of 13 residues. Germline values: CDR1 DFQATT, CDR2 SNEGSKA (reference sequence). Trimming removed 7 bases from V and 4 bases from J, with 11 bases in between. The CDR3 is CSVKEWYNSPLHF. The CDR3 coding sequence is TGCAGTGTGAAGGAGTGGTATAATTCACCCCTCCACTTT.

This clonotype was counted only a few times. V usage is TRBV11-2 and J usage is TRBJ1-5; 7 nucleotides agree with TRBD1. CDR1 and CDR2 (germline): SGHAT, FQNNGV. The V and J ends lost 5 bases and 6 bases, in that order; junction bases with no gene match: 10. The CDR3 spans 15 residues. In DNA, the CDR3 is TGTGCCAGCAGCCCTCAGACAGGGTTAGGTCAGCCCCAGCATTTT. It codes for CASSPQTGLGQPQHF.

This clonotype was detected ten times or more. The chain links TRBV7-2 to TRBJ1-6; TRBD1 might be the D (5 bases). Germline V gene sequence: CDR1 SGHTA, CDR2 FQGNSA. The CDR3 consists of 15 residues. With 1 base removed from V and 10 bases from J, the gap between germline ends came to 14 bases. CDR3 bases: TGTGCCAGCAGCTTAGGTTCGGCAGGGAAGTCACCCCTCCACTTT. Amino acid sequence: CASSLGSAGKSPLHF.

In its sample, this clonotype was seen many times. The rearrangement joins TRBV20-1 to TRBJ2-1; 8 nucleotides match TRBD2. The V gene end was trimmed by 4 bases and the J gene end by 0 bases; junction bases not matched to a gene: 8. This CDR3 comprises 16 residues. Germline values: CDR1 DFQATT, CDR2 SNEGSKA (reference sequence). CDR3 nucleotides: TGCAGTGCTATTATCCCGGGGGGGCTCTCCTACAATGAGCAGTTCTTC. It encodes CSAIIPGGLSYNEQFF.

Many counts were recorded for this clonotype. The chain has TRBV20-1 and TRBJ2-1; D unclear. The CDR3 has 16 residues. Between the trimmed V and J ends, which lost 5 bases and 0 bases, there was a span of 17 bases. CDR1 DFQATT and CDR2 SNEGSKA come from the germline V gene (reference sequence). The CDR3 DNA sequence: TGCAGTGCTCCCATTGACACTTACAGCTCCTACAATGAGCAGTTCTTC. It is translated as CSAPIDTYSSYNEQFF.

This clonotype has only a few counts. CDR3 residues: CASSLAPPSTDTQYF. CDR3 coding DNA: TGTGCCAGCAGTTTAGCGCCCCCCTCGACAGATACGCAGTATTTT. The rearrangement uses TRBV12-3 or TRBV12-4 and TRBJ2-3; D remains unclear. The CDR3 extends over 15 amino acids. Trimming shortened V by 0 bases and J by 3 bases, and 10 bases separated the two germline ends.